The clone carrying this T cell receptor (beta chain) was counted many times. Building of the TCR beta libraries involved iRepertoire HTBI primers and Arm-PCR of CDR3 regions. TCRdb fed the multiplex PCR reads into MiXCR, producing one record per CDR3 protein. The table records 400,000 to 500,000 distinct CDR3 sequences, 12% to 15% of them present only once. This sample is part of a study of regulatory T cells in long-lasting Graves disease. V shed 6 bases and J shed 4 bases, with 16 bases lying between them. The germline gives CDR1 MDHEN, CDR2 SYDVKM. This CDR3 region has 15 residues. Described time point: newly diagnosed GD, antithyroid drugs for less than 3 months. There was RNA extracted from PBMCs, and the TCR library was made from it. The sample was also linked to a second study, of T cells in Graves' hyperthyroidism and ophthalmopathy.

The sequencing here drew on peripheral blood mononuclear cells (PBMCs), taken at new diagnosis, from a patient treated with antithyroid drugs. This TCR came from a woman aged 45-65 years with Graves disease. The genes are TRBV28 and TRBJ2-4, with D possibly matching TRBD2 (5 bases). CDR3: CASSQPLGEKNIQYF. In DNA, the CDR3 is TGTGCCAGCAGCCAGCCCCTGGGAGAGAAAAACATTCAGTACTTC.